This T cell receptor (beta chain) is from a study of T-cell memory formation after mild COVID-19. TCRdb re-called the 5' RACE reads with MiXCR, one entry per CDR3 protein. The repertoire includes fewer than 250,000 distinct CDR3 sequences, approximately 20% of them detected once, and 2.4% sits in the top ten. Study-wide points: A subset of responding clones appeared in pre-infection memory, suggesting cross-reactive memory joined.

From germline, CDR1 is DFQATT and CDR2 SNEGSKA (reference sequence). Trimming took 6 bases from V and 0 from J; bases not matched to a gene: 6. The CDR3 covers 15 residues. Of note for this clonotype: Its target is unknown.

The chain employs TRBV20-1 and TRBJ2-5, with 11 positions matching TRBD2. The receptor was isolated from an adult woman who had mild COVID-19 (a few samples of this study predate the infection). Cell type and time point are not known. Sequencing input: PBMCs or a T cell subset sorted from them (not recorded which). The CDR3 coding sequence is TGCAGTGCAGGGCCTAGCGGGGGGTACCAAGAGACCCAGTACTTC. Protein product: CSAGPSGGYQETQYF.